This entry is about one T cell receptor beta chain. Sequencing was performed with immunoSEQ multiplex PCR; in TCRdb, only in-frame clones are kept and a portion is missing. The sample lists over 750,000 clones; 96% were seen once. V trimming: 4 bases; J trimming: 0 bases; junction bases outside the gene matches: 6. Germline V gene sequence: CDR1 SGHKS, CDR2 YYEKEE (reference sequence). This CDR3 has 18 residues. This sample was taken from a study of shared clonotypes between healthy human individuals. CD8 cells regarded as naive lacked CD45RO, were positively chosen for CCR7, and omitted terminally differentiated effector memory CD45RA+ cells.

The source is a man between 25 and 39 years old in good health. V usage is TRBV5-5 and J usage is TRBJ2-1; 14 positions agree with TRBD2. What was sequenced was naive CD8+ T cells sorted from blood. The CDR3 nucleotides are TGTGCCAGCAGCGGGGGACTAGCGGGAGAGGGCTCCTACAATGAGCAGTTCTTC. It encodes CASSGGLAGEGSYNEQFF.